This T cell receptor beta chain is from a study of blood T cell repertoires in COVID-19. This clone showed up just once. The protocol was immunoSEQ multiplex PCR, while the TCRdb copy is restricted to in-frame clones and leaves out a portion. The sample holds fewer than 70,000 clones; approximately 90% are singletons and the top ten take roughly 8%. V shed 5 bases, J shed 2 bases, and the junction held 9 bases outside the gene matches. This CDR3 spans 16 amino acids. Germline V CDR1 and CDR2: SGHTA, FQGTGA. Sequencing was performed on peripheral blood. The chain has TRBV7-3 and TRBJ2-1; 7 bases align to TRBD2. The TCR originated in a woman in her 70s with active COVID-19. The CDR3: CASSPRVAGTYNEQFF. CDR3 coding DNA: TGTGCCAGCAGCCCTCGGGTAGCGGGCACCTACAATGAGCAGTTCTTC.